The 12 T cell receptor beta chains presented below share a single source sample, sequenced in a study of cytomegalovirus exposure and HLA in healthy donors. PCR primers comprised 60 Vbeta and 13 Jbeta primers. Measured with immunoSEQ multiplex PCR; TCRdb has only the in-frame clones, and not every one. This table has approximately 250,000 clones, roughly 73% appearing once. Sequencing used PBMCs. Receptors originate from a boy aged 10-17 years in good health and CMV-seronegative.

The CDR3 here is CASSSARPLLQGDTEAFF. CDR3 coding DNA: TGCGCCAGCAGTTCGGCTCGGCCGCTACTCCAGGGGGACACTGAAGCTTTCTTT. The V call is TRBV5-1, the J call TRBJ1-1, with 7 bases matching TRBD1. V lost 5 bases, J lost 3 bases, and 19 bases stayed unmatched. Germline V gene sequence: CDR1 SGHRS, CDR2 YFSETQ. The CDR3 length is 18 residues.

Points on this clone: The identical CDR3 is also encoded by other nucleotide sequences in the sample. V is TRBV29-1 and J is TRBJ1-1; the match to TRBD1 covers 8 bases. This CDR3 region has 14 residues. Per germline, CDR1 SQVTM and CDR2 ANQGSEA. After removal of 4 bases from V and 1 base from J, the junction contained 5 bases not matched to a gene. CDR3 region: CSVARTGPNTEAFF. The CDR3 DNA reads as TGCAGCGTTGCGCGGACAGGGCCGAACACTGAAGCTTTCTTT. The whole variable domain, filled in from reference TRBV29-1 and TRBJ1-1, reads SAVISQKPSRDICQRGTSLTIQCQVDSQVTMMFWYRQQPGQSLTLIATANQGSEATYESGFVIDKFPISRPNLTFSTLTVSNMSPEDSSIYLCSVARTGPNTEAFFGQGTRLTVV.

V and J are TRBV5-4 and TRBJ2-5; tentative D call: TRBD2 (5 bases). The end of the DNA fits TRBJ2-7 better, so the J call may be wrong. This CDR3 comprises 14 residues. Germline assignment: CDR1 SGHNT and CDR2 YYREEE (reference sequence). The CDR3 DNA sequence: TGTGCCAGCAGCTTCTCTCCCGGGGTCAACGAGCAGTACTTC. The encoded protein is CASSFSPGVNEQYF.

V is TRBV6-4 and J is TRBJ1-2; the D gene is possibly TRBD1 (6 bases). This CDR3 region has 20 residues. From germline, CDR1 is MRHNA and CDR2 SNTAGT. V was shortened by 6 bases and J by 7 bases, with 36 bases between the two germline ends. The CDR3 region is CASRTISGDKGRLCLRGYTF. The CDR3 DNA reads as TGTGCCAGCAGAACGATCTCTGGGGACAAGGGAAGGCTCTGCCTACGTGGCTACACCTTC.

The chain uses TRBV7-2 and TRBJ1-2; TRBD1 aligns across 9 bases. This CDR3 is 15 amino acids long. J lost 6 bases, V lost 4 bases, and 9 bases had no gene match. Germline CDR1 SGHTA, CDR2 FQGNSA. CDR3 in DNA: TGTGCCAGCAGCTACAATTGGTGGACAGGGGATGGCTACACCTTC. This encodes CASSYNWWTGDGYTF.

CDR3 region: CASSRGTGVSEKLFF. The CDR3, as DNA: TGCGCCAGCAGCCGAGGGACAGGGGTGTCTGAAAAACTGTTTTTT. The rearrangement joins TRBV4-1 to TRBJ1-4; 10 nucleotides match TRBD1. V dropped 4 bases and J dropped 7; count of bases not matched to a gene: 6. The CDR3 loop spans 15 amino acids. Germline values: CDR1 MGHRA, CDR2 YSYEKL.

The rearrangement uses TRBV19 and TRBJ1-2; tentatively, D is TRBD1 (5 bases). The V and J ends lost 2 bases and 4 bases respectively, with 8 bases between them. The CDR3 covers 13 residues. Per the germline V gene, CDR1 is LNHDA and CDR2 is SQIVND (reference sequence). The CDR3 DNA reads TGTGCCAGTAGTATAAAGGACACCTATGGCTACACCTTC. Its protein is CASSIKDTYGYTF.

V usage is TRBV30 and J usage is TRBJ1-2; D unclear. Germline V gene lookup returns CDR1 GTSNPN and CDR2 SVGIG (reference sequence). Trimming removed 2 bases from V and 8 bases from J, with 12 bases in between. The CDR3 totals 12 residues. The CDR3 loop reads CAWSHGGWGYTF. The CDR3 DNA is TGTGCCTGGAGTCACGGAGGTTGGGGCTACACCTTC.

This clone was counted a few times. The V and J genes are TRBV4-1 and TRBJ1-1; TRBD1 matches 7 bases. Germline CDR1 reads MGHRA; CDR2 reads YSYEKL. The CDR3 sequence is 15 residues long. V gave up 4 bases and J gave up 4 bases; unmatched junction bases: 9. The CDR3 is CASSPRQGWGTEAFF. The CDR3 nucleotides read TGCGCCAGCAGCCCGCGACAGGGATGGGGCACTGAAGCTTTCTTT.

The rearrangement uses TRBV6-1 and TRBJ1-1; D might be TRBD1 (6 bases). CDR1 MNHNS and CDR2 SASEGT come from the germline V gene. This CDR3 comprises 14 residues. V was cut by 7 bases and J by 7 bases, with 19 bases left in between. The DNA for the CDR3 is TGTGCCAGCAACCAAGGGACATTTTTTAGTGAAGCTTTCTTT. Translated, it gives CASNQGTFFSEAFF.

This clone appeared a single time. The chain joins TRBV2 to TRBJ1-5; 8 bases fit TRBD1. Germline loops: CDR1 SNHLY, CDR2 FYNNEI. Trimming removed 0 bases from V and 0 bases from J; junction bases left unmatched: 7. The CDR3 runs to 18 residues. The CDR3 coding sequence is TGTGCCAGCAGTGAAGCGACAGGGGCCCTTTATAGCAATCAGCCCCAGCATTTT. It translates to CASSEATGALYSNQPQHF.

This clone was recorded once. This sequence joins TRBV30 and TRBJ1-1; 10 bases align to TRBD1. The germline CDR1 and CDR2 sequences are GTSNPN and SVGIG (reference sequence). The CDR3 length is 14 residues. V dropped 3 bases and J dropped 5; count of bases not matched to a gene: 6. DNA for the CDR3: TGTGCCTGGAGGACAGGGGGCTATGGGACTGAAGCTTTCTTT. As protein: CAWRTGGYGTEAFF.